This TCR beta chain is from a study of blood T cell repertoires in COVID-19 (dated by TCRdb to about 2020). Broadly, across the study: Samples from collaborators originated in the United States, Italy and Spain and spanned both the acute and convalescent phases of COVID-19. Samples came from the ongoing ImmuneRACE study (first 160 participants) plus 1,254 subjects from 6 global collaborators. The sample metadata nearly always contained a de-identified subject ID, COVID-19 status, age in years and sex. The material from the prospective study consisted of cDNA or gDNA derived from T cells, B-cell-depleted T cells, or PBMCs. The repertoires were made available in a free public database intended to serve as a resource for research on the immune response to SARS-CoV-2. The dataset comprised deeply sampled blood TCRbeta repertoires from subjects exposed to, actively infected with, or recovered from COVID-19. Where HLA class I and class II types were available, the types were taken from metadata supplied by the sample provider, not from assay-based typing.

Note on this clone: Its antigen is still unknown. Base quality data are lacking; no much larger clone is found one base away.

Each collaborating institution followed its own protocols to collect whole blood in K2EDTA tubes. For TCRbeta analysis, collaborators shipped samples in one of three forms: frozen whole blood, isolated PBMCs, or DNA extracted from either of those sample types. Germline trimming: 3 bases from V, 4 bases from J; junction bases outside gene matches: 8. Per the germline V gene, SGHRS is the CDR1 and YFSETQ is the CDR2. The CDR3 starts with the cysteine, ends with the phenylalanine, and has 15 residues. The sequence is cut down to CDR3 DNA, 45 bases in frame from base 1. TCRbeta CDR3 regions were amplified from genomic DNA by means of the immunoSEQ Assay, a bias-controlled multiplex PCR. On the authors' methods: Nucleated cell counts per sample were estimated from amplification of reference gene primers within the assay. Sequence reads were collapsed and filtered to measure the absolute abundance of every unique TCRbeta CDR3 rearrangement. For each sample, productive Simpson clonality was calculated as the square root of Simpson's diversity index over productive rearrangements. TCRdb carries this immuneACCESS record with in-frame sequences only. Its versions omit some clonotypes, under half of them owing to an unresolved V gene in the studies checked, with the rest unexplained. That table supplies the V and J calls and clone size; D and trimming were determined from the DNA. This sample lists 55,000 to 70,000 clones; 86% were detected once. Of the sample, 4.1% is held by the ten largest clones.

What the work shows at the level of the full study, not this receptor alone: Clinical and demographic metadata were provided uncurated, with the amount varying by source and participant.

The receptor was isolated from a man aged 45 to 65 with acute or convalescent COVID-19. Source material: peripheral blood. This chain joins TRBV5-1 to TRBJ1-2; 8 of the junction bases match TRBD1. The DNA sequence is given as TGCGCCAGCAGCTGGGGGACAGGCCTTTTCTATGGCTACACCTTC. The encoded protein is CASSWGTGLFYGYTF.